A selection of T cell receptor beta chains follows, all from one sample in a study of blood T cell repertoires in COVID-19. Sequencing was performed with immunoSEQ multiplex PCR; in TCRdb, only in-frame clones are kept and a portion is missing. Among over 200,000 clones listed, about 91% were seen once. What was sequenced was peripheral blood. These receptors originate from a man between 25 and 39 years old with acute or convalescent COVID-19. The CDR3 runs from the conserved cysteine through the conserved F or W. D genes are given only for firm matches. The listing skips clone size in some rows; elsewhere it reads once, few, many or a size class.

abundance	d_gene	v_gene	j_gene	CDR3aa	CDR3nt
NA	TRBD1	TRBV7-8	TRBJ2-7	CASSFPDRRSYEQYF	TGTGCCAGCAGCTTCCCGGACAGGAGATCGTACGAGCAGTACTTC
NA	NA	TRBV11-2	TRBJ1-2	CASSETGIRNYGYTF	TGTGCCAGCAGCGAGACGGGTATTCGGAACTATGGCTACACCTTC
NA	TRBD1	TRBV19	TRBJ2-1	CASRDRDRAGHEQFF	TGTGCCAGTAGAGACCGGGACAGGGCAGGCCATGAGCAGTTCTTC
NA	TRBD2	TRBV20-1	TRBJ2-7	CSASWQWGGAQYF	TGCAGTGCTAGTTGGCAATGGGGGGGAGCGCAGTACTTC
NA	TRBD2	TRBV7-6	TRBJ2-6	CASSQRTSGRNSGANVLTF	TGTGCCAGCAGCCAGAGGACTAGCGGGAGGAACTCTGGGGCCAACGTCCTGACTTTC
once	TRBD2	TRBV12-5	TRBJ2-3	CASGLGTSGSSLDTQYF	TGTGCTAGTGGTTTGGGGACTAGCGGGAGTTCTTTAGATACGCAGTATTTT
NA	TRBD2	TRBV5-1	TRBJ2-5	CASSTGTRETQYF	TGCGCCAGCAGCACCGGGACTAGAGAGACCCAGTACTTC
NA	NA	TRBV12-3/TRBV12-4	TRBJ1-1	CAINGGGNTEAFF	TGTGCCATTAACGGGGGGGGAAACACTGAAGCTTTCTTT
once	NA	TRBV5-4	TRBJ1-1	CASSSGRDTEAFF	TGTGCCAGCAGCTCGGGTAGAGACACTGAAGCTTTCTTT
NA	NA	TRBV7-9	TRBJ2-3	CASQPWTASTDTQYF	TGTGCCAGTCAGCCGTGGACAGCTAGCACAGATACGCAGTATTTT
NA	TRBD1	TRBV7-8	TRBJ1-5	CASSLEQGVVNQPQHF	TGTGCCAGCAGCTTAGAACAGGGGGTCGTCAATCAGCCCCAGCATTTT
few	NA	TRBV4-2	TRBJ2-2	CASSQGSTGELFF	TGTGCCAGCAGCCAAGGGAGCACCGGGGAGCTGTTTTTT
once	TRBD2	TRBV5-5	TRBJ2-5	CASSLGLLAGETQYF	TGTGCCAGCAGCTTGGGTTTGCTAGCGGGGGAGACCCAGTACTTC
many	TRBD1	TRBV9	TRBJ1-3	CASSTGTGFSSGNTIYF	TGTGCCAGCAGCACCGGGACAGGATTCAGCTCTGGAAACACCATATATTTT
NA	TRBD1	TRBV24-1	TRBJ1-5	CATSDSGTGDQPQHF	TGTGCCACCAGTGATTCGGGGACAGGGGACCAGCCCCAGCATTTT
NA	NA	TRBV11-1	TRBJ2-5	CASSQRQLGETQYF	TGTGCCAGCAGCCAACGACAGTTGGGAGAGACCCAGTACTTC
once	NA	TRBV30	TRBJ1-3	CAATRTSGNTIYF	TGTGCCGCTACCCGGACATCAGGAAACACCATATATTTT
NA	NA	TRBV13	TRBJ2-2	CASSLSILIPGHRPSIGTGELFF	TGTGCCAGCAGCCTATCCATCCTAATTCCGGGACACAGACCGAGTATAGGCACCGGGGAGCTGTTTTTT
once	NA	TRBV7-3	TRBJ2-7	CASSRDNYYEQYF	TGTGCCAGCAGCCGGGACAACTACTACGAGCAGTACTTC
NA	TRBD2	TRBV18	TRBJ2-1	CASSTVPGLAGGGKFF	TGTGCCAGCTCAACCGTTCCGGGACTAGCGGGAGGCGGGAAGTTCTTC
NA	NA	TRBV29-1	TRBJ2-5	CSVVAYRKYQETQYF	TGCAGCGTTGTTGCCTACAGGAAGTACCAAGAGACCCAGTACTTC
NA	NA	TRBV27	TRBJ2-7	CASSLLASVYEQYF	TGTGCCAGCAGTTTACTGGCTAGCGTTTACGAGCAGTACTTC
NA	TRBD1	TRBV6-5	TRBJ1-6	CASSGDRGGNSPLHF	TGTGCCAGCAGCGGGGACAGGGGCGGGAATTCACCCCTCCACTTT
NA	NA	TRBV7-2	TRBJ2-5	CASSLGSQETQYF	TGTGCCAGCAGCTTAGGCAGTCAAGAGACCCAGTACTTC
NA	NA	TRBV28	TRBJ2-7	CASQWGGAYEQYF	TGTGCCAGTCAATGGGGGGGCGCCTACGAGCAGTACTTC
NA	TRBD2	TRBV28	TRBJ2-7	CASSTSLAGPKYEQYF	TGTGCCAGCAGCACGTCACTAGCGGGTCCCAAATACGAGCAGTACTTC
NA	NA	TRBV5-4	TRBJ1-1	CASSLVGWRQNTNTEAFF	TGTGCCAGCAGCCTGGTTGGGTGGAGACAGAATACTAACACTGAAGCTTTCTTT
NA	TRBD2	TRBV19	TRBJ2-7	CASSREGSYEQYF	TGTGCCAGTAGCAGGGAGGGTTCCTACGAGCAGTACTTC
NA	NA	TRBV10-3	TRBJ2-7	CAISGYGVSYEQYF	TGTGCCATCAGTGGTTACGGTGTCTCCTACGAGCAGTACTTC